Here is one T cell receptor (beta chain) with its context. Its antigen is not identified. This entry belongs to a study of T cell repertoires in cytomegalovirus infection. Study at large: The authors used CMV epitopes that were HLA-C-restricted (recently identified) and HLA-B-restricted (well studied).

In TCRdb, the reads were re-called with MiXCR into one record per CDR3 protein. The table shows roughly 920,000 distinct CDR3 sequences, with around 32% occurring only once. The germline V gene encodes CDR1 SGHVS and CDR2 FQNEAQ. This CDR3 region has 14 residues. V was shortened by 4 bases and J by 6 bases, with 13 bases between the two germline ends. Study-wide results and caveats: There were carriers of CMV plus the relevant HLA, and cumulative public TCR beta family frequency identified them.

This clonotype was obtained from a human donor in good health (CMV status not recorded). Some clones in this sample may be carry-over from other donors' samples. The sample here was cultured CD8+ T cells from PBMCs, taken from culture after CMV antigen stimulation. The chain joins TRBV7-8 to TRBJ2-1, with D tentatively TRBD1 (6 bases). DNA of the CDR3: TGTGCCAGCAGCTCCACGGGACATTCCAATGAGCAGTTCTTC. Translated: CASSSTGHSNEQFF.